This T cell receptor beta chain emerged from a study of blood T cells in healthy people across ages. Study as a whole: About one barcoded beta molecule per two T cells was captured by template switching. General study results and limits: PBMC samples, being unsorted, prevented any conclusive comparison of naive and antigen-experienced cells. Diversity was estimated from one million T cells, and these estimates were considered underestimates. Age showed a roughly linear inverse relationship with TCR beta diversity per million T cells.

Trimming removed 0 bases from V and 10 bases from J, with 10 bases in between. The CDR3 spans 12 residues. Germline CDR1 and CDR2: DFQATT and SNEGSKA (reference sequence). This clonotype has at least ten counts. What it recognizes is unknown. PCR was performed a second time for roughly 7 to 11 cycles using a sample-barcoded 5' primer and a J-beta primer mix. TCRdb itself ran the 5' RACE reads through MiXCR, one entry per CDR3 protein. The data contain some 1.5 million distinct CDR3 sequences, 28% of them seen just once; the ten biggest clones take up roughly 8%. Sequenced material: blood. The receptor was derived from a woman aged 25 to 39 in good health. The chain employs TRBV20-1 and TRBJ2-1, with D perhaps being TRBD1 or TRBD2 (5 bases each). The CDR3 spells CSARDRGEEQFF. As DNA, the CDR3 is TGCAGTGCTAGAGATCGGGGCGAAGAGCAGTTCTTC.